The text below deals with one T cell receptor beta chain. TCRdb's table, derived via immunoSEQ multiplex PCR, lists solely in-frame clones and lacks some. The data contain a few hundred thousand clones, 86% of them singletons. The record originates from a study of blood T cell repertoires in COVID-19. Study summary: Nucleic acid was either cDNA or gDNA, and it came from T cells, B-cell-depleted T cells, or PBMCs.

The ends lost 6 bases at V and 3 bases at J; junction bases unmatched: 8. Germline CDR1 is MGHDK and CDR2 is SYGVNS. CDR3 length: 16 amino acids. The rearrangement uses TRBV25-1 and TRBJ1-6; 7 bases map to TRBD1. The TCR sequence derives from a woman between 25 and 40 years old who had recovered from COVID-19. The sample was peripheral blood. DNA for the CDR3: TGTGCCAGCAGAAAGACCGGGACAGTCTATAATTCACCCCTCCACTTT. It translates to CASRKTGTVYNSPLHF.